This T cell receptor (beta chain) originates from a study of T cell responses to AZD1222 COVID-19 vaccine. Findings and caveats of the study: White British ancestry dominated among donors, who included more females, and clonal diversity was possibly underestimated. Only 6 or 7 people who got AZD1222 tested seropositive at baseline. Epitopes outside B.1.351 and B.1.1.7 mutated regions reportedly drew nearly half of spike TCRs.

Produced via immunoSEQ multiplex PCR; TCRdb's table is partial and in-frame only. The sample carries about 150,000 clones, 90% to 95% recorded once. This CDR3 comprises 18 residues. With 2 bases removed from V and 0 bases from J, the gap between germline ends came to 19 bases. Per the germline V gene, CDR1 is LNHDA and CDR2 is SQIVND (reference sequence). To note about this clone: What it recognizes is unknown.

The rearrangement joins TRBV19 to TRBJ1-2; D ambiguous. The source of this sequence is an adult in good health. This sample comprised peripheral blood, obtained on day 0 of MenACWY control vaccination. The CDR3 spells CASSINLVTLLPNYGYTF. In DNA form, the CDR3 reads TGTGCCAGTAGTATAAATTTGGTGACGTTGCTCCCTAACTATGGCTACACCTTC.